This entry is about one T cell receptor (beta chain). The data were obtained in a study of blood T cells in healthy people across ages. Primers used in a second PCR of roughly 7 to 12 cycles were a sample-barcoded 5' primer and a J-beta primer mix. TCRdb used MiXCR to reprocess the 5' RACE reads, holding one entry per CDR3 protein. Found here are about a million distinct CDR3 sequences, around 48% of them singletons; the top ten hold around 15%. The CDR3 loop spans 13 amino acids. Germline V CDR1 and CDR2: MGHDK, SYGVNS. With 4 bases clipped from V and 6 bases from J, the junction kept 5 bases outside the gene matches. At least 5 micrograms of total RNA were extracted per sample.

What was sequenced was blood. This TCR came from a young man in good health. The J gene is TRBJ2-7, the V gene TRBV25-1, with 8 bases lining up with TRBD2. CDR3 sequence: CASSVAGGFEQYF. The CDR3 coding sequence is TGTGCCAGCAGTGTGGCGGGGGGTTTCGAGCAGTACTTC.